Listed below are T cell receptor beta chains from one sample, sequenced in a study of CD4 T cells in relation to SARS-CoV-2 and coronaviruses. Method: immunoSEQ multiplex PCR; TCRdb's copy keeps in-frame clones and lacks some. The sample contains about 55,000 clones, 86% of which appear only once. Sequencing input: memory CD4+ T cells from PBMCs. Receptor source: a human donor in good health. The CDR3 runs from the conserved cysteine through the conserved F or W. D genes are given only for firm matches. The size field is filled for only some rows; it gives once, few, many or a size class.

>NA|TRBV28|TRBJ1-3|NA|16
CASSLWSRSSGNTIYF
TGTGCCAGCAGTTTATGGAGCAGGAGCTCTGGAAACACCATATATTTT
>NA|TRBV25-1|TRBJ2-3|TRBD2|14
CASSDPSTSAAQYF
TGTGCCAGCAGTGACCCATCTACTAGCGCAGCGCAGTATTTT
>few|TRBV27|TRBJ1-2|NA|13
CASSLSGGYGYTF
TGTGCCAGCAGTTTATCGGGGGGATATGGCTACACCTTC
>NA|TRBV28|TRBJ2-7|TRBD2|14
CASSLASGIYEQYF
TGTGCCAGCAGTTTAGCTAGCGGGATTTACGAGCAGTACTTC
>NA|TRBV7-7|TRBJ2-3|NA|13
CASSLASADTQYF
TGTGCCAGCAGCTTAGCTAGCGCAGATACGCAGTATTTT
>NA|TRBV7-3|TRBJ2-2|NA|13
CASSHSGGGELFF
TGTGCCAGCAGCCACAGCGGTGGCGGGGAGCTGTTTTTT
>NA|TRBV30|TRBJ2-7|NA|14
CAWSVRGAVSEQYF
TGTGCCTGGAGTGTACGGGGGGCAGTCTCCGAGCAGTACTTC
>NA|TRBV10-1|TRBJ2-1|TRBD1|12
CASSGTGSGQFF
TGCGCCAGCAGTGGGACAGGGTCTGGACAGTTCTTC
>NA|TRBV28|TRBJ1-5|NA|16
CASSLLPVVGNQPQHF
TGTGCCAGCAGTTTATTACCCGTAGTGGGCAATCAGCCCCAGCATTTT
>NA|TRBV27|TRBJ1-2|NA|12
CASRDSYNGYTF
TGTGCCAGCAGGGACAGCTACAATGGCTACACCTTC
>few|TRBV14|TRBJ1-6|NA|14
CASSQGTALSPLHF
TGTGCCAGCAGCCAAGGGACCGCCCTCTCACCCCTCCACTTT
>NA|TRBV28|TRBJ2-5|TRBD1|15
CASSLGTGFSETQYF
TGTGCCAGCAGTTTAGGGACAGGGTTTTCTGAGACCCAGTACTTC
>NA|TRBV7-8|TRBJ1-5|NA|14
CASSLGQGNQPQHF
TGTGCCAGCAGCTTAGGTCAGGGCAATCAGCCCCAGCATTTT
>once|TRBV5-1|TRBJ2-5|TRBD1|16
CASSLRQGGLQETQYF
TGCGCCAGCAGCTTAAGACAGGGGGGCCTTCAAGAGACCCAGTACTTC
>NA|TRBV9|TRBJ2-5|TRBD2|16
CARIRVLREGVETQYF
TGTGCCAGGATCCGGGTCCTAAGGGAGGGCGTTGAGACCCAGTACTTC
>NA|TRBV5-1|TRBJ2-2|NA|16
CASSLESGGNTGELFF
TGCGCCAGCAGCTTGGAATCTGGTGGGAACACCGGGGAGCTGTTTTTT
>once|TRBV7-6|TRBJ2-3|TRBD2|18
CASSLGGLAGGGTDTQYF
TGTGCCAGCAGCTTAGGGGGACTAGCGGGAGGAGGGACAGATACGCAGTATTTT
>medium-sized|TRBV3-1/TRBV3-2|TRBJ2-2|TRBD2|16
CASSQEFAGVTGELFF
TGTGCCAGCAGCCAAGAATTCGCGGGAGTCACCGGGGAGCTGTTTTTT
>NA|TRBV18|TRBJ1-1|NA|16
CASSPLVTGSNTEAFF
TGTGCCAGCTCACCACTCGTCACAGGGAGCAACACTGAAGCTTTCTTT
>NA|TRBV6-5|TRBJ1-2|NA|13
CASRDPANYGYTF
TGTGCCAGCAGGGACCCTGCTAACTATGGCTACACCTTC
>NA|TRBV2|TRBJ2-5|NA|11
CASSDAETQYF
TGTGCCAGCAGTGACGCAGAGACCCAGTACTTC
>NA|TRBV9|TRBJ1-1|TRBD1|15
CASSVAGTGITEAFF
TGTGCCAGCAGCGTAGCGGGGACAGGGATCACTGAAGCTTTCTTT
>NA|TRBV24-1|TRBJ2-1|NA|15
CATSGEERPYNEQFF
TGTGCCACCAGTGGAGAGGAAAGGCCCTACAATGAGCAGTTCTTC
>NA|TRBV5-1|TRBJ2-1|TRBD2|15
CASSQAGGSYNEQFF
TGCGCCAGCAGCCAAGCGGGAGGGTCCTACAATGAGCAGTTCTTC
>NA|TRBV4-1|TRBJ2-5|NA|15
CASSQDYRLGETQYF
TGCGCCAGCAGCCAAGACTACAGGCTAGGAGAGACCCAGTACTTC
>NA|TRBV23-1|TRBJ2-7|NA|14
CASSQATGFREQYF
TGCGCCAGCAGTCAAGCTACAGGGTTTCGCGAGCAGTACTTC
>NA|TRBV11-3|TRBJ2-1|TRBD2|15
CASSKSGRPHNEQFF
TGTGCCAGCAGCAAAAGCGGGAGGCCACACAATGAGCAGTTCTTC